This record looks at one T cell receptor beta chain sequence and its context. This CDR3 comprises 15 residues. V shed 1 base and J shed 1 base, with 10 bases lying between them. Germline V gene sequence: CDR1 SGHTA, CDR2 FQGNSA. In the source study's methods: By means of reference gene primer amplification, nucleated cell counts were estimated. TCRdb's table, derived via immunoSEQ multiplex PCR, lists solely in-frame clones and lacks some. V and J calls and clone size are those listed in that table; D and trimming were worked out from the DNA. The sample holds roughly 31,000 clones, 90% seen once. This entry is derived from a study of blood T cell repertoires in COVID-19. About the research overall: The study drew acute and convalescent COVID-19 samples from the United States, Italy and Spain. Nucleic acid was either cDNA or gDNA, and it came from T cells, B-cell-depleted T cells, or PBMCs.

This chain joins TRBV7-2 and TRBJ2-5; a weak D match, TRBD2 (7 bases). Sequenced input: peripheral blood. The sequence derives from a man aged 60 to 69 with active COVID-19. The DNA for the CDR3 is TGTGCCAGCAGCTTAGGAGGGGGGGGCCAAGAGACCCAGTACTTC. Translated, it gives CASSLGGGGQETQYF.